The 25 T cell receptor beta chains below all came from one sample that was sequenced in a study of response to subunit inactivated influenza vaccine. TCRdb re-called the RT-PCR reads with MiXCR, one entry per CDR3 protein. The sample includes hundreds of thousands of distinct CDR3 sequences, about 17% of them seen just once. The starting material was CD4+ T cells sorted from PBMCs, obtained roughly 24 months after vaccination. These receptors all come from a man in his fifties or sixties who received an inactivated influenza vaccine.

This clonotype appeared a few times. V is TRBV7-2 and J is TRBJ1-1; no clear D gene. Germline CDR1 and CDR2: SGHTA and FQGNSA. The CDR3 runs to 14 residues. Deletions cut 4 bases from V and 1 base from J, with 10 bases between. The CDR3 loop is CASSWEGRNTEAFF. CDR3 in DNA: TGTGCCAGCAGCTGGGAGGGCAGGAACACTGAAGCTTTCTTT.

The chain uses TRBV9 and TRBJ1-1; 8 positions agree with TRBD1. Germline V gene sequence: CDR1 SGDLS, CDR2 YYNGEE. J was trimmed by 7 bases and V by 4 bases; bases with no gene match: 12. The CDR3 covers 15 residues. CDR3 bases: TGTGCCAGCAGCCTAGGACAGGGCCGACCAATTGAAGCTTTCTTT. It specifies CASSLGQGRPIEAFF.

This sequence joins TRBV9 and TRBJ2-3; no reliable D call. Germline-derived CDR1 and CDR2 are SGDLS and YYNGEE. Trimming removed 2 bases at V and 2 bases at J, with 9 bases between. There are 14 residues in the CDR3. Written as DNA, the CDR3 is TGTGCCAGCAGCGTGTGGGGAAACACAGATACGCAGTATTTT. Translating gives CASSVWGNTDTQYF.

This clonotype occurred a few times. V usage is TRBV18 and J usage is TRBJ1-1; D possibly corresponds to TRBD1 (6 bases). Trimming took off 6 bases at V and 5 bases at J, with 13 bases between the two ends. CDR3 size: 13 residues. Germline CDR1 and CDR2: KGHSH and LQKENI. This CDR3 is CASSGNTGTEAFF. CDR3 nucleotide sequence: TGTGCCAGCTCCGGAAACACAGGGACTGAAGCTTTCTTT.

This clonotype occurred a few times. The genes are TRBV5-1 and TRBJ2-1; tentatively, D is TRBD1 or TRBD2 (5 bases each). V gave up 4 bases and J gave up 15 bases, with 23 bases separating them. The CDR3 length is 14 residues. CDR1 and CDR2 from the germline V gene are SGHRS and YFSETQ. DNA of the CDR3: TGCGCCAGCAGCCCTTCCGGGACCCATAAAACGTGGTTCTTC. Translation: CASSPSGTHKTWFF. The complete variable domain, with remaining parts taken from reference TRBV5-1 and TRBJ2-1, reads KAGVTQTPRYLIKTRGQQVTLSCSPISGHRSVSWYQQTPGQGLQFLFEYFSETQRNKGNFPGRFSGRQFSNSRSEMNVSTLELGDSALYLCASSPSGTHKTWFFGPGTRLTVL.

V is TRBV9 and J is TRBJ2-1; TRBD2 agrees at 12 bases. The CDR3 covers 18 residues. Trimming cost V 1 base and J 7 bases; bases outside gene matches: 12. Per germline, CDR1 SGDLS and CDR2 YYNGEE. This chain's CDR3 is CASSVTPVTSGRLNEQFF. The CDR3 region has the DNA TGTGCCAGCAGCGTAACCCCAGTGACTAGCGGGAGACTAAATGAGCAGTTCTTC.

This clonotype has more than one count but fewer than ten. The chain combines TRBV6-2 or TRBV6-3 with TRBJ2-1; D tentatively reads TRBD1 or TRBD2 (7 bases each). This CDR3 spans 15 amino acids. CDR1 and CDR2 (germline): MNHEY, SVGEGT. V was pared by 7 bases and J by 6 bases, with 19 bases between. The CDR3 coding sequence is TGTGCCAGCAAAAGGGGGGGACAGTACTCCAATGAGCAGTTCTTC. This codes for CASKRGGQYSNEQFF.

The chain couples TRBV30 to TRBJ2-2, with 7 bases lining up with TRBD1. This CDR3 has 14 amino acids. J lost 2 bases, V lost 4 bases, and 4 bases had no gene match. Germline assignment: CDR1 GTSNPN and CDR2 SVGIG (reference sequence). The CDR3 bases are TGTGCCTGGACCAGACAGGGAAACACCGGGGAGCTGTTTTTT. It specifies CAWTRQGNTGELFF.

CDR3 sequence (DNA): TGCAGTGCTAGCCGCCGGGACAGGGGGACCTACGAGCAGTACTTC. Translating gives CSASRRDRGTYEQYF. V and J are TRBV20-1 and TRBJ2-7; TRBD1 agrees at 11 bases. Germline V gene lookup returns CDR1 DFQATT and CDR2 SNEGSKA (reference sequence). CDR3 length equals 15 residues. The ends lost 3 bases at V and 2 bases at J; junction bases unmatched: 6.

This chain links TRBV5-1 with TRBJ1-1; perhaps TRBD1 as D (6 bases). Trimming stripped 1 base from V and 3 bases from J, with 10 bases between. Germline CDR1 reads SGHRS; CDR2 reads YFSETQ. The CDR3 covers 14 residues. The CDR3 reads CASSLSTGDTEAFF. The CDR3 DNA reads TGCGCCAGCAGCTTGTCGACAGGCGACACTGAAGCTTTCTTT.

This clonotype has just a few counts. The rearrangement joins TRBV20-1 to TRBJ2-5; weak D call: TRBD2 (6 bases). Trimming removed 4 bases at V and 4 bases at J, with 7 bases between. The CDR3 is 11 residues long. The germline gives CDR1 DFQATT, CDR2 SNEGSKA (reference sequence). CDR3 coding DNA: TGCAGTGCTATAGCGGTAGAGACCCAGTACTTC. It encodes CSAIAVETQYF.

The sample holds a few counts of this clonotype. This chain links TRBV11-2 with TRBJ2-5; no clear D. V lost 1 base and J lost 5, with 14 bases in between. Germline loops: CDR1 SGHAT, CDR2 FQNNGV. CDR3 length equals 15 residues. CDR3 in DNA: TGTGCCAGCAGCTTAGTACGCATCCTGGGGGAGACCCAGTACTTC. Its protein is CASSLVRILGETQYF.

This rearrangement joins TRBV20-1 to TRBJ1-2, with D hard to call. Trimming removed 6 bases from V and 8 bases from J, with 7 bases in between. Germline CDR1 DFQATT, CDR2 SNEGSKA (reference sequence). CDR3 size: 9 residues. DNA of the CDR3: TGCAGTGCATCGCCGGGCTACACCTTC. Protein: CSASPGYTF.

The chain combines TRBV12-3 or TRBV12-4 with TRBJ2-2, with TRBD1 identical over 9 bases. V lost 6 bases and J lost 6; bases outside the gene matches: 8. The CDR3 covers 15 residues. CDR3 nucleotides: TGTGCCAGCAGGCCGGACAGGGGAGTATCCGGGGAGCTGTTTTTT. As protein: CASRPDRGVSGELFF.

The table lists this clonotype with a few counts. This CDR3 is CASSYGQYSNQPQHF. CDR3 DNA: TGTGCCAGCAGCTATGGACAATATAGCAATCAGCCCCAGCATTTT. The V and J genes are TRBV5-6 and TRBJ1-5; D may be TRBD1 (5 bases). The CDR3 has 15 amino acids. V dropped 3 bases and J dropped 0 bases, with 10 bases sitting between them. CDR1 SGHDT and CDR2 YYEEEE come from the germline V gene.

The gene calls are TRBV7-2 and TRBJ2-1; TRBD2 is a possible D gene (5 bases). Germline V gene sequence: CDR1 SGHTA, CDR2 FQGNSA. The CDR3 has 14 residues. Trimming removed 8 bases from V and 6 bases from J, with 17 bases in between. The CDR3 region is CASAPSPGFNEQFF. DNA for the CDR3: TGTGCCAGCGCTCCTAGCCCGGGATTCAATGAGCAGTTCTTC.

This clonotype was observed at least ten times. The chain couples TRBV9 to TRBJ2-3; no definite D call. CDR1 is SGDLS and CDR2 is YYNGEE in the germline V gene. Trimming took 0 bases from V and 5 from J, leaving 7 bases between them. The CDR3 has 13 amino acids. The CDR3 reads CASSVELQDTQYF. In DNA form, the CDR3 reads TGTGCCAGCAGCGTAGAACTCCAAGATACGCAGTATTTT.

The chain has TRBV6-2 or TRBV6-3 and TRBJ2-1; 13 bases agree with TRBD2. Per the germline V gene, CDR1 is MNHEY and CDR2 is SVGEGT. CDR3 size: 15 residues. After removal of 6 bases from V and 4 bases from J, the junction contained 3 bases not matched to a gene. The CDR3 loop reads CASRSGLAGYNEQFF. CDR3 in DNA: TGTGCCAGCAGATCGGGACTAGCGGGGTACAATGAGCAGTTCTTC.

The V and J genes are TRBV4-2 and TRBJ2-3, with 8 nucleotides matching TRBD2. Per the germline V gene, CDR1 is LGHNA and CDR2 is YNFKEQ. CDR3 length: 14 amino acids. Germline trimming cut 6 bases from V and 5 bases from J; bases unmatched to any gene: 7. The CDR3 region has the DNA TGTGCCAGCAGGAGCGGGAGATCCATAGATACGCAGTATTTT. Translated: CASRSGRSIDTQYF.

This clonotype has a handful of counts. The rearrangement joins TRBV5-5 to TRBJ2-5; D ambiguous. Trimming cost V 0 bases and J 5 bases, with 11 bases left between them. The CDR3 is 14 residues long. CDR1 and CDR2 (germline): SGHKS, YYEKEE (reference sequence). The CDR3 loop reads CASSLGSRDETQYF. CDR3 in DNA: TGTGCCAGCAGCTTGGGGTCTAGGGATGAGACCCAGTACTTC. The variable domain in full, with the rest retrieved from reference TRBV5-5 and TRBJ2-5, is DAGVTQSPTHLIKTRGQQVTLRCSPISGHKSVSWYQQVLGQGPQFIFQYYEKEERGRGNFPDRFSARQFPNYSSELNVNALLLGDSALYLCASSLGSRDETQYFGPGTRLLVL.

The chain combines TRBV29-1 with TRBJ2-7; D remains unclear. With 6 bases removed from V and 2 bases from J, the gap between germline ends came to 14 bases. This CDR3 has 13 amino acids. Germline values: CDR1 SQVTM, CDR2 ANQGSEA. The CDR3 loop reads CSVKTGSAYEQYF. The CDR3 coding sequence is TGCAGCGTCAAAACGGGTTCCGCCTACGAGCAGTACTTC.

The V and J genes are TRBV5-1 and TRBJ1-2; D possibly corresponds to TRBD1 (5 bases). There are 15 residues in the CDR3. Per the germline V gene, CDR1 is SGHRS and CDR2 is YFSETQ. Trimming took off 0 bases at V and 7 bases at J, with 16 bases between the two ends. The CDR3 sequence is CASSLATGVRGGYTF. Here the CDR3 DNA reads TGCGCCAGCAGCTTGGCTACAGGAGTCCGGGGTGGCTACACCTTC.

This clonotype occurred many times. The chain carries TRBV5-1 and TRBJ2-7; weak D call: TRBD2 (6 bases). Germline V gene sequence: CDR1 SGHRS, CDR2 YFSETQ. The CDR3 length is 14 residues. Trimming took 0 bases from V and 5 from J, leaving 12 bases between them. The CDR3 DNA reads as TGCGCCAGCAGCTTGGGCGGGAATCTCAACGAGCAGTACTTC. It encodes CASSLGGNLNEQYF.

This clonotype was found a few times. V usage is TRBV18 and J usage is TRBJ1-3; D remains unclear. Germline V gene data show CDR1 as KGHSH and CDR2 as LQKENI. The CDR3 extends over 15 amino acids. Trimming pared 0 bases from V and 0 bases from J, leaving 6 bases between. Here the CDR3 reads CASSPPAFSGNTIYF. Written as DNA, the CDR3 is TGTGCCAGCTCACCACCGGCATTCTCTGGAAACACCATATATTTT.

This clonotype was found many times. CDR3 nucleotides: TGCAGCGTTCTCACTTTTAGCACAGATACGCAGTATTTT. Protein: CSVLTFSTDTQYF. The rearrangement links TRBV29-1 to TRBJ2-3; no reliable D call. V gave up 5 bases and J gave up 0 bases, with 9 bases separating them. In germline, CDR1 is SQVTM, CDR2 ANQGSEA. The CDR3 length is 13 residues.